This TCR beta chain was captured in a study of post-analysis software for immune sequencing data. With 3 bases clipped from V and 3 bases from J, the junction kept 5 bases outside the gene matches. The CDR3 runs 16 residues. Study observations and caveats: The study found TRBV5-6, TRBV5-1 and TRBV20-1 among a few TRBV segments more frequent in patients than controls. There was significantly lower normalized Chao1 diversity in multiple sclerosis patients than in controls. Samples sharing a preparation batch grouped tightly together when assessed by F measure.

Unique molecular identifiers were built into the TCR beta cDNA libraries. TCRdb used MiXCR to reprocess the PCR reads, holding one entry per CDR3 protein. In the table there are hundreds of thousands of distinct CDR3 sequences, approximately 53% of which are singletons. Comment on this clonotype: Its target is not known.

The source of this sequence is a girl between 5 and 17 years old with multiple sclerosis. V usage is TRBV12-3 or TRBV12-4 and J usage is TRBJ2-4; TRBD1 aligns across 10 bases. Sequenced: blood. The chain's CDR3 is CASSFGQGVVKNIQYF. For the CDR3, the DNA is TGTGCCAGCAGTTTCGGACAGGGGGTGGTCAAAAACATTCAGTACTTC.